This record looks at one T cell receptor (beta chain) sequence and its context. This receptor's antigen is unknown. Nothing much larger sits one base from this clone, and base qualities are not available. This sample was included in a study of blood T cell repertoires in COVID-19 (TCRdb year 2020). About the study as a whole: Samples from collaborators originated in the United States, Italy and Spain and spanned both the acute and convalescent phases of COVID-19. The prospective study material was composed of cDNA or gDNA derived from T cells, B-cell-depleted T cells, or PBMCs. Subjects who had been exposed to COVID-19, were actively infected with it, or had recovered from it provided the deeply sampled blood TCRbeta repertoires that made up the dataset. A freely available public database, intended as a resource for researchers studying the immune response to SARS-CoV-2, is where the repertoires were released. The samples were drawn from two sources: the first 160 participants of the ongoing ImmuneRACE study, and 1,000 to 1,500 subjects contributed by 6 global collaborators. A de-identified subject ID, COVID-19 status, age in years and sex were almost always included in the sample metadata. Where available, HLA class I and class II types were taken from metadata supplied by the sample provider and were not determined by assay-based typing.

Study-wide findings and limitations: How much clinical and demographic metadata was included differed by source and by participant, and the metadata was provided uncurated.

The germline V end is reduced by 10 bases and the J end by 4 bases; junction bases left unmatched: 15. Taken from cysteine to phenylalanine, the CDR3 has 17 residues. The read is trimmed to its CDR3 DNA, 51 bases read in frame from base 1. The germline V gene gives CDR1 as MDHEN and CDR2 as SYDVKM. The immunoSEQ Assay, a bias-controlled multiplex PCR, was used to amplify TCRbeta CDR3 regions from genomic DNA. The paper's data handling went like this. The number of nucleated cells in each sample was estimated from the amplification of reference gene primers within the assay. To quantify the absolute abundance of each unique TCRbeta CDR3 rearrangement, sequence reads were collapsed and filtered. Productive Simpson clonality was computed per sample as the square root of Simpson's diversity index over productive rearrangements. TCRdb mirrors the immuneACCESS table, restricted to in-frame sequences. Some clones are absent from its copies; in checked studies, under half trace to an unresolved V gene, and the reason for the others is unknown. The V and J calls and clone size were taken over from that table, and D and trimming were inferred from the DNA. For this sample the table gives 150,000 to 200,000 clones, of which about 85% were detected only once. The ten largest clones capture around 3.2% of the sample.

Each collaborating institution followed its own protocols to collect whole blood in K2EDTA tubes. For TCRbeta analysis, collaborator samples were shipped as frozen whole blood, as isolated PBMCs, or as DNA extracted from either sample type. The rearrangement joined TRBV28 to TRBJ2-3; TRBD2 matches 12 bases in the middle. This TCR was sampled from a human donor with acute or convalescent COVID-19. The donor label of this sample is uncertain. Sequenced sample: peripheral blood. The bases read TGTGCCACCGGGGTCACTAGCGGGGGGTTATTCCCAGATACGCAGTATTTT. Protein translation: CATGVTSGGLFPDTQYF.